This is a list of T cell receptor beta chains from one sample in a study of cytomegalovirus exposure and HLA in healthy donors. Measured with immunoSEQ multiplex PCR; TCRdb has only the in-frame clones, and not every one. The sample has 150,000 to 200,000 clones, around 78% seen once. Sequenced: PBMCs. The receptors derive from a woman between 40 and 55 years old in good health and CMV-seronegative. Both conserved end residues are part of each CDR3. D genes are given only for firm matches. Rows may omit the clone size; those that give it use once, few, many or a size class.

d_call: .; v_call: TRBV6-1; clone_size: .; j_call: TRBJ1-1; cdr3_aa: CASSAPGGTEAFF; cdr3_nt: TGTGCCAGCAGTGCCCCCGGGGGCACTGAAGCTTTCTTT
d_call: TRBD1; v_call: TRBV19; clone_size: once; j_call: TRBJ1-1; cdr3_aa: CASSTGQRNTEAFF; cdr3_nt: TGTGCCAGTAGTACGGGACAGCGGAACACTGAAGCTTTCTTT
d_call: .; v_call: TRBV11-1; clone_size: .; j_call: TRBJ2-2; cdr3_aa: CASSLSPTGELFF; cdr3_nt: TGTGCCAGCAGCCTGAGCCCCACCGGGGAGCTGTTTTTT
d_call: TRBD1; v_call: TRBV7-9; clone_size: once; j_call: TRBJ1-2; cdr3_aa: CASSFRTGYGYTF; cdr3_nt: TGTGCCAGCAGCTTCCGGACAGGGTACGGCTACACCTTC
d_call: TRBD1; v_call: TRBV4-1; clone_size: .; j_call: TRBJ1-4; cdr3_aa: CASSQGGTGVEKLFF; cdr3_nt: TGCGCCAGCAGCCAAGGGGGGACAGGGGTCGAAAAACTGTTTTTT
d_call: TRBD2; v_call: TRBV29-1; clone_size: .; j_call: TRBJ2-7; cdr3_aa: CSVEDSSGGGGEQYF; cdr3_nt: TGCAGCGTTGAAGATAGTAGCGGGGGAGGGGGCGAGCAGTACTTC
d_call: TRBD1; v_call: TRBV10-3; clone_size: few; j_call: TRBJ1-1; cdr3_aa: CAISGTGETEAFF; cdr3_nt: TGTGCCATCAGTGGGACAGGAGAAACTGAAGCTTTCTTT
d_call: TRBD1; v_call: TRBV5-4; clone_size: .; j_call: TRBJ2-7; cdr3_aa: CASSLDRGSSYEQYF; cdr3_nt: TGTGCCAGCAGCTTGGACAGGGGTTCCTCCTACGAGCAGTACTTC
d_call: TRBD1; v_call: TRBV5-1; clone_size: .; j_call: TRBJ2-7; cdr3_aa: CASSFEAGGLYEQYF; cdr3_nt: TGCGCCAGCAGCTTCGAGGCAGGGGGCCTCTACGAGCAGTACTTC
d_call: .; v_call: TRBV5-1; clone_size: once; j_call: TRBJ2-1; cdr3_aa: CASSLEGRTVDEQFF; cdr3_nt: TGCGCCAGCAGCTTGGAGGGGCGGACCGTCGATGAGCAGTTCTTC
d_call: TRBD1; v_call: TRBV2; clone_size: .; j_call: TRBJ2-1; cdr3_aa: CASRETGGRDEQFF; cdr3_nt: TGTGCCAGCCGAGAGACAGGGGGCAGGGATGAGCAGTTCTTC
d_call: TRBD1; v_call: TRBV30; clone_size: .; j_call: TRBJ1-2; cdr3_aa: CAWSMDRLFYYGYTF; cdr3_nt: TGTGCCTGGAGTATGGACAGGCTCTTTTACTATGGCTACACCTTC
d_call: TRBD2; v_call: TRBV6-5; clone_size: .; j_call: TRBJ2-1; cdr3_aa: CASRAGTKVPFEQFF; cdr3_nt: TGTGCCAGCAGGGCCGGGACTAAAGTACCGTTTGAGCAGTTCTTC
d_call: .; v_call: TRBV5-1; clone_size: .; j_call: TRBJ1-2; cdr3_aa: CASSLDQGNYGYTF; cdr3_nt: TGCGCCAGCAGCTTGGATCAGGGGAACTATGGCTACACCTTC
d_call: .; v_call: TRBV5-1; clone_size: .; j_call: TRBJ1-1; cdr3_aa: CASSFQGSPEAFF; cdr3_nt: TGCGCCAGCAGCTTCCAGGGATCCCCTGAAGCTTTCTTT
d_call: TRBD2; v_call: TRBV13; clone_size: .; j_call: TRBJ2-7; cdr3_aa: CASSLGAGGDEQYF; cdr3_nt: TGTGCCAGCAGCTTAGGAGCGGGAGGGGACGAGCAGTACTTC
d_call: TRBD2; v_call: TRBV6-5; clone_size: .; j_call: TRBJ2-6; cdr3_aa: CASSFTSGSGANVLTF; cdr3_nt: TGTGCCAGCAGTTTTACTAGCGGCTCTGGGGCCAACGTCCTGACTTTC
d_call: .; v_call: TRBV6-6; clone_size: few; j_call: TRBJ1-1; cdr3_aa: CASSPPGTNTEAFF; cdr3_nt: TGTGCCAGCAGTCCCCCGGGAACAAACACTGAAGCTTTCTTT
d_call: .; v_call: TRBV7-8; clone_size: .; j_call: TRBJ2-2; cdr3_aa: CASSLRDPSVTGELFF; cdr3_nt: TGTGCCAGCAGCTTGCGGGACCCCTCAGTCACCGGGGAGCTGTTTTTT
d_call: .; v_call: TRBV4-1; clone_size: .; j_call: TRBJ2-5; cdr3_aa: CASSQDNRVETQYF; cdr3_nt: TGCGCCAGCAGCCAAGATAACAGGGTGGAGACCCAGTACTTC
d_call: TRBD2; v_call: TRBV7-8; clone_size: .; j_call: TRBJ2-3; cdr3_aa: CASSSGLAGFTSDTQYF; cdr3_nt: TGTGCCAGCAGCTCCGGCCTAGCGGGATTTACATCGGATACGCAGTATTTT
d_call: .; v_call: TRBV15; clone_size: .; j_call: TRBJ2-5; cdr3_aa: CATSGTTGGKTQYF; cdr3_nt: TGTGCCACCAGCGGTACGACAGGTGGGAAGACCCAGTACTTC
d_call: .; v_call: TRBV6-1; clone_size: .; j_call: TRBJ1-5; cdr3_aa: CATRIGQNSNQPQHF; cdr3_nt: TGTGCCACCCGGATAGGACAGAATAGCAATCAGCCCCAGCATTTT
d_call: TRBD2; v_call: TRBV2; clone_size: .; j_call: TRBJ2-3; cdr3_aa: CASRGLAGAGTQYF; cdr3_nt: TGTGCCAGCAGGGGACTAGCGGGGGCAGGTACGCAGTATTTT